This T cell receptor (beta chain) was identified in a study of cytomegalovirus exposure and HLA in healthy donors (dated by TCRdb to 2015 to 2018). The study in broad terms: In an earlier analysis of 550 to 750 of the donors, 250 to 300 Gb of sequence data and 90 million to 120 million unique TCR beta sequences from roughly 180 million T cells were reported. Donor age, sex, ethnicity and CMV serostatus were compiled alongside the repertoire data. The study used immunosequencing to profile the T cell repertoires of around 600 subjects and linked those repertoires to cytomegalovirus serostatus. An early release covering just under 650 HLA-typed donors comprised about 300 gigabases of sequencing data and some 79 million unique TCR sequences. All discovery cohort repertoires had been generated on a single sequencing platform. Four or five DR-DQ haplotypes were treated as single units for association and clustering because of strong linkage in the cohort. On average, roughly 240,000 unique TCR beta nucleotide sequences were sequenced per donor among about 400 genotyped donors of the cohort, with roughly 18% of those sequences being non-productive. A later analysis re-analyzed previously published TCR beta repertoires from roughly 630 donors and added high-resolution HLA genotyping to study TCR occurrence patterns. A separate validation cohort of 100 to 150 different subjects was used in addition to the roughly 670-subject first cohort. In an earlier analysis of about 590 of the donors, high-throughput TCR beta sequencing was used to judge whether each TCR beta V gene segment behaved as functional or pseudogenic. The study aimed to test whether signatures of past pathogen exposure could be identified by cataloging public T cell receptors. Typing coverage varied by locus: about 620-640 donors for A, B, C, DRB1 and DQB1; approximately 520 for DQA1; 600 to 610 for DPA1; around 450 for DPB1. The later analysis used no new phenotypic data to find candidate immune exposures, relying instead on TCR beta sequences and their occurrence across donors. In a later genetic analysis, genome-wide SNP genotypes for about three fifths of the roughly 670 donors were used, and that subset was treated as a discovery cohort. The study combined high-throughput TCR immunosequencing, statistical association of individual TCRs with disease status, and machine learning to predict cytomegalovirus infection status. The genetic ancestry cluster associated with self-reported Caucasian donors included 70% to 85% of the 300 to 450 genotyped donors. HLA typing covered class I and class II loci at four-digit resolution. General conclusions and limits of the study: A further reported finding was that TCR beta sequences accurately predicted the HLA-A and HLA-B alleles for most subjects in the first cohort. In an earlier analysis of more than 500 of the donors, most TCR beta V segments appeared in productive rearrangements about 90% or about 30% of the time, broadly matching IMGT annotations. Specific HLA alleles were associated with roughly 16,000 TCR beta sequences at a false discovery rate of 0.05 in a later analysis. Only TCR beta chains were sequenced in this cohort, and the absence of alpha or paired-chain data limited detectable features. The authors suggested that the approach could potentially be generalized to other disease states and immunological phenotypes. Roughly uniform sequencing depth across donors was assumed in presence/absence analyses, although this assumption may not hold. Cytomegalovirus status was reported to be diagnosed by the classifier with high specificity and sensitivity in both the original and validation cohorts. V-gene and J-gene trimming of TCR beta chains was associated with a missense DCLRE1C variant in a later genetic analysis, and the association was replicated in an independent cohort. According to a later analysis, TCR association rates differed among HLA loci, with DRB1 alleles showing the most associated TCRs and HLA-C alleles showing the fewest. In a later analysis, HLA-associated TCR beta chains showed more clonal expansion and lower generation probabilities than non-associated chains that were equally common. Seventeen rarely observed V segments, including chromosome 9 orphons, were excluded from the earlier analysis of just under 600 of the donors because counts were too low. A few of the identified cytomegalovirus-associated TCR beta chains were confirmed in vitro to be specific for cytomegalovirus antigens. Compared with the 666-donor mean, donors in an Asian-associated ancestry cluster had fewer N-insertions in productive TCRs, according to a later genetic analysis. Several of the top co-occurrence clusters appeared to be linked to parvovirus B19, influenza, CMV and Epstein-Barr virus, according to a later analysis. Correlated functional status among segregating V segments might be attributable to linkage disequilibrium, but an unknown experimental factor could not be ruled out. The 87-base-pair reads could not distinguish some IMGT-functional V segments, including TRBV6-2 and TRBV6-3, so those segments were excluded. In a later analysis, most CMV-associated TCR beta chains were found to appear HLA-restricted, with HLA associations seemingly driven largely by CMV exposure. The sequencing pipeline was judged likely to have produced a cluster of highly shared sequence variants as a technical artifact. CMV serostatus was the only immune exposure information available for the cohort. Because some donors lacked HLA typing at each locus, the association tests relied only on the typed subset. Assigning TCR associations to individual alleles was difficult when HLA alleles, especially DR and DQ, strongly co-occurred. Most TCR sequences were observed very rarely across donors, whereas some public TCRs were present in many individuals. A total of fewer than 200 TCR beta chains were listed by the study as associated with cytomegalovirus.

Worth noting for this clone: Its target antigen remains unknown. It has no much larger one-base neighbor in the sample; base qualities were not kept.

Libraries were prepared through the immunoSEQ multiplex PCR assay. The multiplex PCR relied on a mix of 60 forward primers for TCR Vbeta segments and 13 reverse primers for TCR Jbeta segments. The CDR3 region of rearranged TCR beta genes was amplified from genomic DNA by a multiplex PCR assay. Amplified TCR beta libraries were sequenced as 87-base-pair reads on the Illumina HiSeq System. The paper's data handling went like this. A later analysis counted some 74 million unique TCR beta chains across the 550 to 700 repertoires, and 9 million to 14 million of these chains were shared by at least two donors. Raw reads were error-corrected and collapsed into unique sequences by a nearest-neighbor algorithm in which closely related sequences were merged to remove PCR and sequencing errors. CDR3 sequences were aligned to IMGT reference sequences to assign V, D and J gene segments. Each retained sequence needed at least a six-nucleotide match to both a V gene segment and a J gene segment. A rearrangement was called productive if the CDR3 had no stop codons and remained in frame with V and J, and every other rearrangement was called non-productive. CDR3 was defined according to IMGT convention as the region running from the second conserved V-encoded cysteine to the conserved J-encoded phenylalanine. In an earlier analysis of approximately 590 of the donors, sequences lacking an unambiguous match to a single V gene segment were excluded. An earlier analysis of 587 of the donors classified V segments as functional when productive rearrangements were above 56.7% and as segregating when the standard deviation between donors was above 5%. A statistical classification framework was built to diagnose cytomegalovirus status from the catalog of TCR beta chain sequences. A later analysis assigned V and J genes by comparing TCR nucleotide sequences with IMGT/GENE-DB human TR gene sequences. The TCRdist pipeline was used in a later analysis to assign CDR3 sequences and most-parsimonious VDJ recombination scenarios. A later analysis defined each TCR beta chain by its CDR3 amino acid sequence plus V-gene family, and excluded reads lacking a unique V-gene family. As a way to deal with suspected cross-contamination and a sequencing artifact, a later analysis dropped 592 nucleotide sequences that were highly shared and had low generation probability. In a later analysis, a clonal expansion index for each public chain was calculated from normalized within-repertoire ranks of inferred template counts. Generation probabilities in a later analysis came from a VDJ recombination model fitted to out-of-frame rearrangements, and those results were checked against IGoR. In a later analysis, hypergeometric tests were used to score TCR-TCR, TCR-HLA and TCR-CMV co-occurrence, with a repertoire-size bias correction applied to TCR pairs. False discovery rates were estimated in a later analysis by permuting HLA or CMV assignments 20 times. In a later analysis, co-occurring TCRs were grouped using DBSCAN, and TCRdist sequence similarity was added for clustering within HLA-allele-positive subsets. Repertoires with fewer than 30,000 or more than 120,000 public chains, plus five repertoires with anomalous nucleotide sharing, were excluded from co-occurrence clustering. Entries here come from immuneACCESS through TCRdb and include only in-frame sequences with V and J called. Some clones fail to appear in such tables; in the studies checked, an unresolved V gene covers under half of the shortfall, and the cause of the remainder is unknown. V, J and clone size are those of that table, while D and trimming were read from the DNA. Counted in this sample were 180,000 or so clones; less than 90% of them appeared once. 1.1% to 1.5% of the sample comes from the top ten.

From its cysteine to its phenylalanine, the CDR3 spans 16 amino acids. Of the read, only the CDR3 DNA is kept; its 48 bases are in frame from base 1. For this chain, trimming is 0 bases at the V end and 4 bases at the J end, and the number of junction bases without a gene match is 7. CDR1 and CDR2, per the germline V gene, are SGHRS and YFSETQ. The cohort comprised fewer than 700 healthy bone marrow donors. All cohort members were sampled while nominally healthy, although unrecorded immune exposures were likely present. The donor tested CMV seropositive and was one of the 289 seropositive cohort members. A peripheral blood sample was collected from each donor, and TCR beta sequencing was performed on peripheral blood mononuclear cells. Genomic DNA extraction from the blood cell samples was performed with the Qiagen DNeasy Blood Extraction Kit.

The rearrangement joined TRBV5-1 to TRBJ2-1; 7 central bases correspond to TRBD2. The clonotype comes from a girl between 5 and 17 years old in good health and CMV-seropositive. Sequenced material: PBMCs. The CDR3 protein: CASSLAVAGVYNEQFF. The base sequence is TGCGCCAGCAGCTTGGCCGTTGCGGGAGTTTACAATGAGCAGTTCTTC.